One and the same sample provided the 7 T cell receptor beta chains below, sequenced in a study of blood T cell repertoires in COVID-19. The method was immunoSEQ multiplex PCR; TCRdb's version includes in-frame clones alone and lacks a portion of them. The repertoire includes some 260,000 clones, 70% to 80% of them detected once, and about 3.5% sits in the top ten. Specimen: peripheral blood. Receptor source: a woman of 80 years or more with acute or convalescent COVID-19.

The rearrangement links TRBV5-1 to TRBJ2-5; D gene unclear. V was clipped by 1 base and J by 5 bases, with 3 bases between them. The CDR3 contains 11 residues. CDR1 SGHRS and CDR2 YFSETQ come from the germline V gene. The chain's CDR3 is CASSLRETQYF. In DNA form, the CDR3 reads TGCGCCAGCAGCTTGCGGGAGACCCAGTACTTC.

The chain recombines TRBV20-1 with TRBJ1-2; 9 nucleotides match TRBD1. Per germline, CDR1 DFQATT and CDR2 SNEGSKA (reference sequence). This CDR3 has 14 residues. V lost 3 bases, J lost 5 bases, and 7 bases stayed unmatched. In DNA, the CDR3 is TGCAGTGCTAGTAAACAGGGGGCTGCTTATGGCTACACCTTC. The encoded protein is CSASKQGAAYGYTF.

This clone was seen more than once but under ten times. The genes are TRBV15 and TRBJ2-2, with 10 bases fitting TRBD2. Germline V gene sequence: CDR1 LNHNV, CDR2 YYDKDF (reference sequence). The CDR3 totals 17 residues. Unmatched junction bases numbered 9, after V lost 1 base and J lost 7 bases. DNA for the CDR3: TGTGCCACCAGCAGAGTCGGAAGCGGGGGGGATTACGGGGAGCTGTTTTTT. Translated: CATSRVGSGGDYGELFF.

CDR3 DNA sequence: TGCAGCGTTGGAACTGGACAGGCTGGCTACACCTTC. This gives the protein CSVGTGQAGYTF. The chain uses TRBV29-1 and TRBJ1-2; 7 bases align to TRBD1. The CDR3 extends over 12 amino acids. Germline CDR1 and CDR2: SQVTM and ANQGSEA. Trimming removed 4 bases from V and 7 bases from J; junction bases left unmatched: 6. The whole variable domain, filled in from reference TRBV29-1 and TRBJ1-2, reads SAVISQKPSRDICQRGTSLTIQCQVDSQVTMMFWYRQQPGQSLTLIATANQGSEATYESGFVIDKFPISRPNLTFSTLTVSNMSPEDSSIYLCSVGTGQAGYTFGSGTRLTVV.

The CDR3 loop reads CASTLGSNEQFF. CDR3 in DNA: TGTGCCAGCACTCTAGGAAGCAATGAGCAGTTCTTC. The J gene is TRBJ2-1, the V gene TRBV12-3 or TRBV12-4; D not resolved. V lost 7 bases and J lost 6, with 10 bases in between. This CDR3 spans 12 amino acids.

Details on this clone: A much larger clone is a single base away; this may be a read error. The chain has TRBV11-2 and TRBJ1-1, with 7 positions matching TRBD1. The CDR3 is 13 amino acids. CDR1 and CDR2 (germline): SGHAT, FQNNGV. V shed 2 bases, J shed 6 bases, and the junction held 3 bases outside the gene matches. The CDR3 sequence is CASSLQGGAEAFF. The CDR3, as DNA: TGTGCCAGCAGCTTACAGGGGGGCGCTGAAGCTTTCTTT. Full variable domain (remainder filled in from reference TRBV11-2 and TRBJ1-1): EAGVAQSPRYKIIEKRQSVAFWCNPISGHATLYWYQQILGQGPKLLIQFQNNGVVDDSQLPKDRFSAERLKGVDSTLKIQPAKLEDSAVYLCASSLQGGAEAFFGQGTRLTVV.

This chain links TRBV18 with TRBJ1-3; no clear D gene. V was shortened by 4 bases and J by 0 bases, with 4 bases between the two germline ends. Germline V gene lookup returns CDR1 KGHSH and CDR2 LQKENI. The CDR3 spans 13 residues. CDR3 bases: TGTGCCAGCTCACAGAGCTCTGGAAACACCATATATTTT. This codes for CASSQSSGNTIYF.